Below are 9 T cell receptor beta chains sequenced from a single sample in a study of siplizumab effects on memory and regulatory T cells. Here immunoSEQ multiplex PCR was the method, and the copy in TCRdb shows in-frame clones only, minus some. The sample records 70,000 to 95,000 clones, roughly 96% being singletons. What was sequenced was naive CD4+ T cells sorted from blood. The receptors were sampled from a human donor in good health.

This clone has a handful of counts. The rearrangement links TRBV19 to TRBJ1-6; no definite D call. The germline gives CDR1 LNHDA, CDR2 SQIVND (reference sequence). The CDR3 loop spans 10 amino acids. With 9 bases removed from V and 9 bases from J, the gap between germline ends came to 6 bases. The CDR3 reads CARGCSPLHF. The CDR3, as DNA: TGTGCCAGGGGGTGTTCACCCCTCCACTTT.

J is TRBJ1-1 and V is TRBV6-5; 8 bases fit TRBD1. The ends lost 8 bases at V and 1 base at J; junction bases unmatched: 9. This CDR3 comprises 15 residues. Looked up from germline, CDR1 is MNHEY and CDR2 is SVGAGI. The CDR3 region is CASEPTDRGNTEAFF. The CDR3 coding sequence is TGTGCCAGCGAGCCCACTGACAGGGGGAACACTGAAGCTTTCTTT.

This rearrangement joins TRBV7-9 to TRBJ2-3; D call uncertain. CDR1 and CDR2 (germline): SEHNR, FQNEAQ (reference sequence). The CDR3 is 15 amino acids. V lost 1 base, J lost 2 bases, and 10 bases lay in between. This CDR3 is CASSLGPGYTDTQYF. In nucleotides, the CDR3 is TGTGCCAGCAGCTTAGGACCAGGTTACACAGATACGCAGTATTTT.

J is TRBJ2-3 and V is TRBV7-2; no reliable D call. CDR3 size: 17 residues. Trimming cost V 1 base and J 0 bases, with 14 bases left between them. Germline lookup yields CDR1 SGHTA and CDR2 FQGNSA. The CDR3 is CASSLVGSAVSTDTQYF. CDR3 sequence (DNA): TGTGCCAGCAGCTTAGTTGGCTCGGCAGTTAGCACAGATACGCAGTATTTT.

This chain connects TRBV23-1 to TRBJ1-5, with a possible D match to TRBD1 (6 bases). TRBV23-1 is given ORF status, its function remaining uncertain. V was cut by 7 bases and J by 0 bases, with 13 bases left in between. The CDR3 runs 15 residues. This CDR3 is CASTRGADSNQPQHF. In DNA, the CDR3 is TGCGCCAGCACTCGGGGGGCAGATAGCAATCAGCCCCAGCATTTT.

The V and J genes are TRBV7-9 and TRBJ1-2; 7 positions agree with TRBD1. The CDR3 has 14 residues. V gave up 3 bases and J gave up 8 bases; unmatched junction bases: 9. Germline V CDR1 and CDR2: SEHNR, FQNEAQ (reference sequence). CDR3 nucleotide sequence: TGTGCCAGCAGCTTCGGACAGGAAAGTGGCGGCTACACCTTC. Protein sequence: CASSFGQESGGYTF.

This clone has only one observation. The chain recombines TRBV5-1 with TRBJ2-3; D perhaps matches TRBD2 (6 bases). Germline V gene data show CDR1 as SGHRS and CDR2 as YFSETQ. Trimming removed 5 bases from V and 3 bases from J, with 16 bases in between. The CDR3 spans 15 residues. The CDR3 here is CASSIGTRGTDTQYF. The CDR3 region has the DNA TGCGCCAGCAGTATCGGGACCCGGGGGACAGATACGCAGTATTTT.

The V gene is TRBV19, the J gene TRBJ2-5; D gene ambiguous. This CDR3 is 13 amino acids long. Germline V gene sequence: CDR1 LNHDA, CDR2 SQIVND (reference sequence). The V and J ends lost 1 base and 5 bases respectively, with 8 bases between them. CDR3 bases: TGTGCCAGTAGTATAGTCAAAGAGGAGACCCAGTACTTC. It is translated as CASSIVKEETQYF.

V gene TRBV21-1 combines with J gene TRBJ2-1; the listed D gene, TRBD1, was not tested against the DNA. TRBV21-1 is flagged as a pseudogene. The CDR3 length is 15 residues. The CDR3 nucleotides read TGTGCCAGCAGCAAACAGGGGTTGGGTCGAAATGAGCAGTTCTTC. It codes for CASSKQGLGRNEQFF.